The source of this T cell receptor beta chain is a study of OX40 agonist ivuxolimab in advanced cancers. In terms of the full investigation: The costimulatory receptor OX40 (CD134) was targeted by ivuxolimab, a fully human IgG2 agonistic monoclonal antibody. Intravenous ivuxolimab was administered to patients every 2 weeks at six dose levels: 0.01, 0.1, 0.3, 1.5, 3 and 10 mg/kg. Of the approximately 54 patients in dose escalation, some 19 had hepatocellular carcinoma, about 15 had melanoma, 9 had renal cell carcinoma and 9 had head and neck cancer. A male proportion of roughly 80% and a mean age of approximately 62 years, ranging from 23 to 79, were recorded for the dose-escalation cohort. Prior anti-PD-1, anti-PD-L1 or anti-CTLA-4 therapy was permitted, and 40% of dose-escalation patients had received checkpoint inhibitors. Partial responses occurred in three dose-escalation patients, of whom one had hepatocellular carcinoma and two had cutaneous melanoma. Peripheral TCRbeta sequencing was intended to test whether TCR sequence diversity was altered and clonal T-cell expansion was caused by ivuxolimab. The paper reports the monotherapy dose-escalation portion (N of about 54 patients) of the phase I ivuxolimab trial.

Patients with autoimmune disease history or receiving systemic immunosuppression were excluded from the trial. Peripheral blood for TCR sequencing was collected from all dose cohorts at baseline, on cycle 4 day 1, and on cycle 7 day 1. Samples came from an open-label, multicenter, first-in-human phase I dose-escalation trial of ivuxolimab. Adults with locally advanced or metastatic melanoma, renal cell, hepatocellular, or head and neck squamous cell carcinoma were enrolled in the trial. Before TCR sequencing, CD4+ and CD8+ T cells were separately sorted from peripheral blood. For sequencing of the TCRbeta CDR3 region, genomic DNA was extracted from the sorted cells. TCRbeta CDR3 regions were sequenced using the immunoSEQ Assay. TCRdb took this table from immuneACCESS and kept in-frame rearrangements with V and J called. Such tables lack part of the clones; where checked against another copy, unresolved V genes explain under half of the gap, and the rest is unexplained. The sample table lists some 130,000 clones, roughly 91% of them with a count of one. The top ten clones comprise over 0.8% of the sample.

What the study reported, not specific to this receptor: Low levels of normalized T-cell clonal expansion were also seen in some patients who did not respond. After ivuxolimab, expanded clones were on average more numerous among CD8+ T cells than among CD4+ T cells. In partial responders in the 0.1-3.0 mg/kg groups, normalized peripheral clonal expansion was found to be among the lowest, especially among CD8+ T cells. At doses from 0.1 to 3.0 mg/kg, clonal expansion was seen in both CD4+ and CD8+ blood T cells between baseline and week 6. Which antigens the clonally expanded peripheral T cells were specific for was not determined.

In the case of this clone: The antigen it binds to is not known. Per-base qualities were not stored, and no clone one base away is much larger.

This specimen was CD4+ or CD8+ T cells sorted from blood, taken in a trial of the OX40 agonist ivuxolimab. The source of this sequence is an adult with an advanced solid tumor such as melanoma, head and neck, liver or kidney cancer.

The nucleotides read TGCGCCAGCAGCCAAAGGGAGAACTATGGCTACACCTTC. Translation gives CASSQRENYGYTF. Recombination connected TRBV4-1 to TRBJ1-2, with the D gene call left open. V gives up 2 bases and J gives up 2 bases, and the segment between their germline ends measures 6 bases. Reading from cysteine to phenylalanine, the CDR3 counts 13 amino acids. Of all the DNA, just the CDR3 is kept, 39 bases in frame from base 1. From the germline V gene, CDR1 is MGHRA and CDR2 is YSYEKL.